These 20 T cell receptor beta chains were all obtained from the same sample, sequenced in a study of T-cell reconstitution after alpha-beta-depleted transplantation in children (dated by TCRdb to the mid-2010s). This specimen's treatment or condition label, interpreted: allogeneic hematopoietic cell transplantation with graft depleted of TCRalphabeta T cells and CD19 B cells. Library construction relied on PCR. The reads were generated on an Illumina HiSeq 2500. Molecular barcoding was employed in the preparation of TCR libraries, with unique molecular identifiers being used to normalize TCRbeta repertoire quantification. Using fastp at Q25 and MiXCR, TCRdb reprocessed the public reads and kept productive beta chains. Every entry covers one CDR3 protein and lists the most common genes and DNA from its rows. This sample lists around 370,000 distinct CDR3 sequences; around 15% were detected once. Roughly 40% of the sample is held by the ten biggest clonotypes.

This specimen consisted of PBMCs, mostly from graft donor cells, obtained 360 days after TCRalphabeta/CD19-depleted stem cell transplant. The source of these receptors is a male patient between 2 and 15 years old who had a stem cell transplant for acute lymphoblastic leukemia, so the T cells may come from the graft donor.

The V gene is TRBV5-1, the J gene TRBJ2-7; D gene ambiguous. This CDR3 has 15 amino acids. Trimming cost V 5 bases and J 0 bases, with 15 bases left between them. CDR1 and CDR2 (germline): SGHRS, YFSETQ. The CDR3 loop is CASRMGQSTSYEQYF. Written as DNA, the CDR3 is TGCGCCAGCAGGATGGGCCAATCTACCTCCTACGAGCAGTACTTC.

The CDR3 DNA sequence: TGCAGTGCTATTGACGGTTATCAGCCCCAGCATTTT. It yields the protein CSAIDGYQPQHF. The rearrangement joins TRBV20-1 to TRBJ1-5; no firm D call. The CDR3 has 12 amino acids. Trimming pared 4 bases from V and 5 bases from J, leaving 9 bases between. Germline CDR1 is DFQATT and CDR2 is SNEGSKA (reference sequence).

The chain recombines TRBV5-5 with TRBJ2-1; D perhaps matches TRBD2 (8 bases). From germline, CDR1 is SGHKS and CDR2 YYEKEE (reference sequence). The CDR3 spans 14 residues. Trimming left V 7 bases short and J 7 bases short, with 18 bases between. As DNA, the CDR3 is TGTGCCAGCCCAGGGGGGACTAGACAAAATGAGCAGTTCTTC. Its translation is CASPGGTRQNEQFF.

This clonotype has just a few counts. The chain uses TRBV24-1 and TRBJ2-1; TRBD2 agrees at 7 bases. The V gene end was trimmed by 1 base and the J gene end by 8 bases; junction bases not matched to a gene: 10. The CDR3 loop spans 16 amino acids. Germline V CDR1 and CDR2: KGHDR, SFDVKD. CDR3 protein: CATSDFRAGSLHEQFF. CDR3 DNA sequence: TGTGCCACCAGTGATTTCCGAGCGGGATCCCTACATGAGCAGTTCTTC.

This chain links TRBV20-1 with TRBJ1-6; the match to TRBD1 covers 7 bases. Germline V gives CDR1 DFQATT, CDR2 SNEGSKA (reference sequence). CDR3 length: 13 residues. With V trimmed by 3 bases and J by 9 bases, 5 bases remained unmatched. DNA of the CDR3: TGCAGTGCTAGCACAGGGGCAGGTTCACCCCTCCACTTT. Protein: CSASTGAGSPLHF.

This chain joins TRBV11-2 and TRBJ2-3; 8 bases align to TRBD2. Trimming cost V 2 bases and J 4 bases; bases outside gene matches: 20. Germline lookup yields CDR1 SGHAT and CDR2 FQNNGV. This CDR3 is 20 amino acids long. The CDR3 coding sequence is TGTGCCAGCAGCTTACCCCTCGGCCTAACACTGCGGGGGGAGGCAGATACGCAGTATTTT. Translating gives CASSLPLGLTLRGEADTQYF.

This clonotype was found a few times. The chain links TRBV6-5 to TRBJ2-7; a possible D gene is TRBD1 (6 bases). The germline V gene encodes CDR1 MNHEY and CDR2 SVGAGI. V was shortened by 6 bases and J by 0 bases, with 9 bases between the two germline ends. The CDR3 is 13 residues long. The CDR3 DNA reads TGTGCCAGCAGGCCCAGGGGCTCCTACGAGCAGTACTTC. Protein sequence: CASRPRGSYEQYF.

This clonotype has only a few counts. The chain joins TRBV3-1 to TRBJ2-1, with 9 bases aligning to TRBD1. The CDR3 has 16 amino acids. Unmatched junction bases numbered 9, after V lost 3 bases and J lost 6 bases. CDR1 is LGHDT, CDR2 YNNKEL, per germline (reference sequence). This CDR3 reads CASSHTGGHWGNEQFF. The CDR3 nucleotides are TGTGCCAGCAGCCACACAGGGGGCCATTGGGGCAATGAGCAGTTCTTC.

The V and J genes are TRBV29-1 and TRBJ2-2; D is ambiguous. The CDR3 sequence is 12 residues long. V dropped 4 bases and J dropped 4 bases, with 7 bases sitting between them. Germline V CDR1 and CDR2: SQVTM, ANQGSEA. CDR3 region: CSVVPVTGELFF. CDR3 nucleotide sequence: TGCAGCGTTGTCCCCGTCACCGGGGAGCTGTTTTTT.

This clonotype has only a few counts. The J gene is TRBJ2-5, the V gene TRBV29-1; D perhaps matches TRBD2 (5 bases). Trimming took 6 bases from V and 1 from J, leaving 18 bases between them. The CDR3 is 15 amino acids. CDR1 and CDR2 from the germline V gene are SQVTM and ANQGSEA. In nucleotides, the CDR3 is TGCAGCGTACCCGCGCGAGGGTTGACCCAAGAGACCCAGTACTTC. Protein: CSVPARGLTQETQYF.

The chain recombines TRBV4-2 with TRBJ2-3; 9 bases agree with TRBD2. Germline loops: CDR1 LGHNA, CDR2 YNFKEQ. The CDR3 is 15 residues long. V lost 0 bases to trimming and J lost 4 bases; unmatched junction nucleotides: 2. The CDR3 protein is CASSQEGGRADTQYF. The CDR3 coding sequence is TGTGCCAGCAGCCAAGAGGGCGGGAGGGCAGATACGCAGTATTTT.

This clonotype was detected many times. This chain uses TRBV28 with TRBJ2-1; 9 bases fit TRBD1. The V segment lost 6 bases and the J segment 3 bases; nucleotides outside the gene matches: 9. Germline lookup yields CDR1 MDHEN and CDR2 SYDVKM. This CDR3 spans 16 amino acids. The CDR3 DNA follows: TGTGCCAGCAGACCCCTACAGGGGGCCTACTACAATGAGCAGTTCTTC. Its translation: CASRPLQGAYYNEQFF.

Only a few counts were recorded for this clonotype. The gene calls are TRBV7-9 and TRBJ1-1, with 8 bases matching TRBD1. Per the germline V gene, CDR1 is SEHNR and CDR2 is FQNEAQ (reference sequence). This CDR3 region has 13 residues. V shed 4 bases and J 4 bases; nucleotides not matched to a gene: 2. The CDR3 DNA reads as TGTGCCAGCAGCTCGACAGGGGTCACTGAAGCTTTCTTT. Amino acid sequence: CASSSTGVTEAFF.

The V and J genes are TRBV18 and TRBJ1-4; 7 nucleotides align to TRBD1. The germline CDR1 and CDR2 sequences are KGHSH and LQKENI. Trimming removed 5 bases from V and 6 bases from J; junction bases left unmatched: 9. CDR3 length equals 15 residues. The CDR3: CASSNYRGSDEKLFF. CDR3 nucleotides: TGTGCCAGCTCAAATTACAGGGGCTCGGATGAAAAACTGTTTTTT.

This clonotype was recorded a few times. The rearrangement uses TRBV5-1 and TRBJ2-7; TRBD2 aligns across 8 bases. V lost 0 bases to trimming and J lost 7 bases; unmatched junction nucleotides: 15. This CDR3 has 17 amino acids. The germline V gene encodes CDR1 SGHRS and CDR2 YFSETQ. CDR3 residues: CASSLATGTRILREQYF. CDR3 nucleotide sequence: TGCGCCAGCAGCTTGGCAACCGGGACTAGGATCTTGAGGGAGCAGTACTTC.

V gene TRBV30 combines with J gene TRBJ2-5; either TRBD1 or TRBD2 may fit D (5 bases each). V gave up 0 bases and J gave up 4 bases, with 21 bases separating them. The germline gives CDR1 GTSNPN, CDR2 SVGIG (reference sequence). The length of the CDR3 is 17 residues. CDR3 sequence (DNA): TGTGCCTGGAGTGTACTAGGGGCGCGCACTCCGGGAGAGACCCAGTACTTC. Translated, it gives CAWSVLGARTPGETQYF. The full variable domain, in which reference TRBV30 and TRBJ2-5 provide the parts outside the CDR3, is SQTIHQWPATLVQPVGSPLSLECTVEGTSNPNLYWYRQAAGRGLQLLFYSVGIGQISSEVPQNLSASRPQDRQFILSSKKLLLSDSGFYLCAWSVLGARTPGETQYFGPGTRLLVL.

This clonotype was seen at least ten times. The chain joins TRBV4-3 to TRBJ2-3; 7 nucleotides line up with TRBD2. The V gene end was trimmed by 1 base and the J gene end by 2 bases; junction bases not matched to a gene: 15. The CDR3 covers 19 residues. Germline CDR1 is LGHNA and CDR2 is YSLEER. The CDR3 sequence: CASSQVGFGRERDTDTQYF. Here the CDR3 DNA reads TGCGCCAGCAGCCAAGTCGGGTTTGGGAGGGAGAGGGACACAGATACGCAGTATTTT.

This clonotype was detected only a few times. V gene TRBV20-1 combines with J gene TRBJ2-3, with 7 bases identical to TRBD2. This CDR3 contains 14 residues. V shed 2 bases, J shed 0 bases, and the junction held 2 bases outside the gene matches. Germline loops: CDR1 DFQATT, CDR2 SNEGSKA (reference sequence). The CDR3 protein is CSARRGSSTDTQYF. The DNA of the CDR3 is TGCAGTGCTAGACGCGGGAGTAGCACAGATACGCAGTATTTT.

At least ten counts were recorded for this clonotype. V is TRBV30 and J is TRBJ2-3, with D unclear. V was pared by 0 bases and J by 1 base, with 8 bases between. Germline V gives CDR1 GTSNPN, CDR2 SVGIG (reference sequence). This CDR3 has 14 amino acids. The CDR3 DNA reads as TGTGCCTGGAGTGTACGAGCTGGCACAGATACGCAGTATTTT. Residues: CAWSVRAGTDTQYF.

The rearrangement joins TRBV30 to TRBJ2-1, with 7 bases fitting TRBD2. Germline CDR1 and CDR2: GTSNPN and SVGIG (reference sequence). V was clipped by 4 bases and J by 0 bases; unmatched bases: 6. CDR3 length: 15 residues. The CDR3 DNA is TGTGCCTGGACCCCCCTAGCGGACTCCTACAATGAGCAGTTCTTC. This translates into CAWTPLADSYNEQFF.